What follows are 21 T cell receptor beta chains derived from one specimen sequenced in a study of identical twins. TCRdb re-derived calls from the 5' RACE reads in MiXCR, one entry per CDR3 protein. There are about 570,000 distinct CDR3 sequences in the sample; around 9.6% occur only once, and 2.5% to 3.5% lies in the top ten. These same data were also listed under a study on yellow fever vaccine responses in identical twins.

The sequenced material came from PBMCs. These receptors came from a woman aged 18-29 years in good health.

V gene TRBV12-3 or TRBV12-4 combines with J gene TRBJ2-7, with D perhaps matching TRBD1 or TRBD2 (5 bases each). The CDR3 loop spans 15 amino acids. V was trimmed by 4 bases and J by 3 bases, leaving 16 bases between them. The CDR3 loop is CASSWVSAGSYEQYF. DNA for the CDR3: TGTGCCAGCAGTTGGGTCTCGGCAGGGAGCTACGAGCAGTACTTC.

The sample holds many counts of this clonotype. This chain connects TRBV7-2 to TRBJ2-1, with a tentative D call TRBD2 (6 bases). Germline lookup yields CDR1 SGHTA and CDR2 FQGNSA. The CDR3 consists of 17 residues. V shed 2 bases and J shed 5 bases, with 19 bases lying between them. In DNA, the CDR3 is TGTGCCAGCAGCTTACTCCCCCCCGGGGGTAGGGACAATGAGCAGTTCTTC. Translating it yields CASSLLPPGGRDNEQFF.

Many counts were recorded for this clonotype. This chain links TRBV20-1 with TRBJ1-5, with D tentatively TRBD1 (5 bases). Trimming took off 2 bases at V and 5 bases at J, with 13 bases between the two ends. This CDR3 is 14 amino acids long. Germline assignment: CDR1 DFQATT and CDR2 SNEGSKA (reference sequence). The CDR3 region is CSARLDKEDQPQHF. CDR3 nucleotide sequence: TGCAGTGCTAGACTGGACAAGGAGGATCAGCCCCAGCATTTT.

There are a few counts of this clonotype. This chain links TRBV11-2 with TRBJ2-7; 8 nucleotides agree with TRBD1. J lost 6 bases, V lost 1 base, and 2 bases had no gene match. Germline CDR1 reads SGHAT; CDR2 reads FQNNGV. The CDR3 loop spans 13 amino acids. The chain's CDR3 is CASSLARGLEQYF. The CDR3 coding sequence is TGTGCCAGCAGCTTAGCCAGGGGGCTCGAGCAGTACTTC.

The table lists this clonotype with a few counts. The chain combines TRBV11-2 with TRBJ2-7; D is unclear. The CDR3 loop spans 14 amino acids. The ends were cut back, 2 bases at V and 3 bases at J, with 11 bases in the middle. CDR1 is SGHAT and CDR2 is FQNNGV in the germline V gene. In nucleotides, the CDR3 is TGTGCCAGCAGCTTATTGTCGGAGTACTACGAGCAGTACTTC. Translation gives CASSLLSEYYEQYF.

This clonotype was seen more than once but under ten times. The chain recombines TRBV19 with TRBJ2-1, with D possibly TRBD1 on 6 matching bases. Looked up from germline, CDR1 is LNHDA and CDR2 is SQIVND (reference sequence). The CDR3 extends over 15 amino acids. V lost 1 base and J 3 bases, leaving 10 bases between the germline ends. The CDR3 nucleotides are TGTGCCAGTAGTATAGCTGGGGGCCACTACAATGAGCAGTTCTTC. Protein sequence: CASSIAGGHYNEQFF.

This chain connects TRBV2 to TRBJ2-3; D is possibly TRBD2 (5 bases). In germline, CDR1 is SNHLY, CDR2 FYNNEI. This CDR3 region has 10 residues. The V end lost 8 bases, the J end lost 11 bases, and 11 bases lay between the germline ends. The CDR3 loop reads CASRGYGQYF. The CDR3 nucleotides read TGTGCCAGCCGGGGATATGGGCAGTATTTT.

This rearrangement joins TRBV3-1 to TRBJ2-1, with D perhaps TRBD1 (6 bases). With 1 base removed from V and 5 bases from J, the gap between germline ends came to 12 bases. The CDR3 runs to 15 residues. Germline V gives CDR1 LGHDT, CDR2 YNNKEL (reference sequence). The CDR3 sequence: CASSQAGRQDNEQFF. CDR3 DNA sequence: TGTGCCAGCAGCCAAGCAGGGAGACAGGACAATGAGCAGTTCTTC.

The chain recombines TRBV11-2 with TRBJ2-1; 7 bases are shared with TRBD2. Germline trimming cut 4 bases from V and 0 bases from J; bases unmatched to any gene: 18. This CDR3 is 20 amino acids long. Germline-derived CDR1 and CDR2 are SGHAT and FQNNGV. CDR3: CASSYTSGTLWGNSYNEQFF. CDR3 DNA: TGTGCCAGCAGCTACACCAGCGGGACGTTATGGGGTAACTCCTACAATGAGCAGTTCTTC.

Ten or more counts support this clonotype. The V call is TRBV7-2, the J call TRBJ1-1, with 8 positions matching TRBD1. Germline CDR1 is SGHTA and CDR2 is FQGNSA. V shed 5 bases and J 5 bases; nucleotides not matched to a gene: 7. The CDR3 sequence is 14 residues long. CDR3 loop: CASSLLQGETEAFF. CDR3 bases: TGTGCCAGCAGCCTCCTACAGGGGGAGACTGAAGCTTTCTTT. Supplemented by reference TRBV7-2 and TRBJ1-1, the full variable domain reads GAGVSQSPSNKVTEKGKDVELRCDPISGHTALYWYRQSLGQGLEFLIYFQGNSAPDKSGLPSDRFSAERTGGSVSTLTIQRTQQEDSAVYLCASSLLQGETEAFFGQGTRLTVV.

This clonotype has ten or more counts. The J gene is TRBJ2-7, the V gene TRBV12-3 or TRBV12-4; D remains ambiguous. The V gene lost 7 bases and the J gene lost 2 bases, with 12 bases spanning the gap. CDR3 length: 13 residues. Here the CDR3 DNA reads TGTGCCAGCACCGGGCAGAGTACCTACGAGCAGTACTTC. Its protein product is CASTGQSTYEQYF.

This clonotype has only a few counts. The chain recombines TRBV6-1 with TRBJ1-2, with TRBD1 identical over 7 bases. V was pared by 4 bases and J by 8 bases, with 10 bases of the junction left unmatched. Looked up from germline, CDR1 is MNHNS and CDR2 is SASEGT. The CDR3 spans 14 residues. The CDR3 region is CASSGRQGLWGYTF. In nucleotides, the CDR3 is TGTGCCAGCAGTGGACGACAGGGTCTATGGGGCTACACCTTC.

This clonotype was observed at least ten times. J is TRBJ2-1 and V is TRBV29-1; D is unclear. V lost 3 bases to trimming and J lost 4 bases, with 4 bases between them. The CDR3 covers 11 residues. Germline V gene lookup returns CDR1 SQVTM and CDR2 ANQGSEA. The CDR3 nucleotides read TGCAGCGTTGACAAATACAATGAGCAGTTCTTC. This gives the protein CSVDKYNEQFF.

This clonotype was picked up a small number of times. The rearrangement joins TRBV4-3 to TRBJ2-1; 7 bases are a match to TRBD2. V was pared by 0 bases and J by 6 bases, with 5 bases of the junction left unmatched. The CDR3 sequence is 15 residues long. Germline CDR1 and CDR2: LGHNA and YSLEER. This CDR3 is CASSQDKLATNEQFF. The CDR3 DNA sequence: TGCGCCAGCAGCCAAGATAAACTAGCGACCAATGAGCAGTTCTTC.

This clonotype appeared many times. This sequence joins TRBV2 and TRBJ2-2, with D maybe TRBD2 (5 bases). This CDR3 comprises 15 residues. CDR1 is SNHLY, CDR2 FYNNEI, per germline. The germline V and J ends were trimmed by 4 bases and 4 bases, with 13 bases remaining between them. CDR3 region: CASSAFKAATGELFF. The CDR3 DNA reads TGTGCCAGCAGTGCTTTCAAAGCGGCCACCGGGGAGCTGTTTTTT.

In its sample, this clonotype was seen a few times. This chain connects TRBV6-5 to TRBJ1-1; 8 bases fit TRBD1. The CDR3 sequence is 15 residues long. CDR1 and CDR2 (germline): MNHEY, SVGAGI. V lost 4 bases to trimming and J lost 4 bases; unmatched junction nucleotides: 8. CDR3 sequence reads: CASSFGETGATEAFF. The DNA of the CDR3 is TGTGCCAGCAGTTTCGGCGAGACAGGGGCCACTGAAGCTTTCTTT.

Only a few counts were recorded for this clonotype. The chain combines TRBV6-1 with TRBJ2-1; D might be TRBD1 or TRBD2, each matching 5 bases. The V gene's germline CDR1 is MNHNS and CDR2 SASEGT. The CDR3 is made up of 15 amino acids. V gave up 6 bases and J gave up 9 bases, with 21 bases separating them. CDR3 DNA: TGTGCCAGCAGAGAATCGGGACGACGGACTCCTGAGCAGTTCTTC. Amino acid sequence: CASRESGRRTPEQFF.

This clonotype was counted between two and nine times. The genes are TRBV4-3 and TRBJ2-7; TRBD2 aligns across 7 bases. The V segment lost 0 bases and the J segment 2 bases; nucleotides outside the gene matches: 7. This CDR3 has 16 amino acids. Germline V gene data show CDR1 as LGHNA and CDR2 as YSLEER. The CDR3: CASSQDQLAEAYEQYF. CDR3 coding DNA: TGCGCCAGCAGCCAAGATCAGCTAGCGGAGGCCTACGAGCAGTACTTC.

This clonotype was recorded at least ten times. V and J are TRBV9 and TRBJ1-2, with D possibly TRBD1 on 5 matching bases. Germline CDR1 reads SGDLS; CDR2 reads YYNGEE. The CDR3 extends over 18 amino acids. Deletions cut 6 bases from V and 4 bases from J, with 28 bases between. The DNA of the CDR3 is TGTGCCAGCAACGCCTTTTACCGGGACCCCCGCACCTTCTATGGCTACACCTTC. Amino acid sequence: CASNAFYRDPRTFYGYTF.

This clonotype was detected only a few times. The chain recombines TRBV12-3 or TRBV12-4 with TRBJ1-5; 7 bases match TRBD1. The V and J ends lost 2 bases and 2 bases, in that order; junction bases with no gene match: 9. CDR3 length equals 17 residues. The CDR3 here is CASSLTTTGKGNQPQHF. The CDR3 DNA follows: TGTGCCAGCAGTTTAACGACGACAGGGAAGGGCAATCAGCCCCAGCATTTT.

The chain carries TRBV9 and TRBJ1-5; no reliable D call. CDR1 is SGDLS and CDR2 is YYNGEE in the germline V gene. With 4 bases removed from V and 7 bases from J, the gap between germline ends came to 9 bases. There are 12 residues in the CDR3. CDR3 protein: CASSKEGQPQHF. Here the CDR3 DNA reads TGTGCCAGCAGCAAGGAGGGACAGCCCCAGCATTTT.